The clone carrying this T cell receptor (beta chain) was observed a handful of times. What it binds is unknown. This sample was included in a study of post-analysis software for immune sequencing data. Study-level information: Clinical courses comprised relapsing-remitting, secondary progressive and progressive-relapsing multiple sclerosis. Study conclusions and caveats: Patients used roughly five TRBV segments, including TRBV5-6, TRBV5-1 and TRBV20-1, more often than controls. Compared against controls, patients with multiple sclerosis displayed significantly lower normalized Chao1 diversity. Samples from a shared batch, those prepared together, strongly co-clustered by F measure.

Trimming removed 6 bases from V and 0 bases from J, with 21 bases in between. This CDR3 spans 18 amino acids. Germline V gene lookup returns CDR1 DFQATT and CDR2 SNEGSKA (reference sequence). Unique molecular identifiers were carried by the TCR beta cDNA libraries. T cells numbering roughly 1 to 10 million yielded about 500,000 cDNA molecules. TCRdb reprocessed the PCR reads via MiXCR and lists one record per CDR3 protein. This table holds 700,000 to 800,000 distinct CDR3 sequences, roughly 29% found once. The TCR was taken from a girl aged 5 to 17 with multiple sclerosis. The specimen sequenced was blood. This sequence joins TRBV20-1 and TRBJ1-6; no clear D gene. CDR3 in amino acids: CSAPDKPGRSSYNSPLHF. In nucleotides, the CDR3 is TGCAGTGCCCCGGATAAGCCGGGCAGGAGCTCCTATAATTCACCCCTCCACTTT.